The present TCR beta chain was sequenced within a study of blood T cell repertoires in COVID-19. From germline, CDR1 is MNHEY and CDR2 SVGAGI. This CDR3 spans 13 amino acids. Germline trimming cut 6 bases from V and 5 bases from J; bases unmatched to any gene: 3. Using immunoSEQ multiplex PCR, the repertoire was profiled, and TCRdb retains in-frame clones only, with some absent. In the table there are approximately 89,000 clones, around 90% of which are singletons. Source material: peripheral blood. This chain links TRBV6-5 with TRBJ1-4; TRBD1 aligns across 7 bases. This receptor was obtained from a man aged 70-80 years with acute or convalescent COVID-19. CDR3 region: CASRRQGNEKLFF. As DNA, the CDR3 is TGTGCCAGCAGGAGACAGGGAAATGAAAAACTGTTTTTT.